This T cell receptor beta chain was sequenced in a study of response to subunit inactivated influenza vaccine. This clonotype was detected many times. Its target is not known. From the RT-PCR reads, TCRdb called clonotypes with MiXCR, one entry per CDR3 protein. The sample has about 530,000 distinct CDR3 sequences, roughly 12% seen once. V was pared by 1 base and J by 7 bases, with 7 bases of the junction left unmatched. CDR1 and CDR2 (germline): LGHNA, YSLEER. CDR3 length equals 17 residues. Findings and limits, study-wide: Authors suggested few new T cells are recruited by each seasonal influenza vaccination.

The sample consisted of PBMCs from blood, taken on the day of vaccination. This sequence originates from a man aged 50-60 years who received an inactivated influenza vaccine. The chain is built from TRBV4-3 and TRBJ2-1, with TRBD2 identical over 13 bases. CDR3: CASSQATRLAGGNEQFF. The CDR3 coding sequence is TGCGCCAGCAGCCAAGCCACTAGACTAGCGGGGGGTAATGAGCAGTTCTTC.